This TCR beta chain was sequenced for a study of T cells in Graves' hyperthyroidism and ophthalmopathy. This clonotype has more than one count but fewer than ten. Its antigen remains unidentified. Authors of the study amplified TCR beta CDR3 regions from RNA transcripts. HTBI primers were used for first-round RT-PCR of the TCR CDR3. TCRdb reprocessed the multiplex PCR reads with MiXCR, giving one entry per CDR3 protein. The repertoire includes about 640,000 distinct CDR3 sequences, roughly 20% of them detected once, and 34% sits in the top ten. Findings of the study overall: In simple terms, a model built on 13 V-J features told ophthalmopathy apart from stable hyperthyroidism.

The CDR3 spans 16 residues. Per germline, CDR1 KGHSH and CDR2 LQKENI. J was trimmed by 6 bases and V by 4 bases; bases with no gene match: 11. Under 3 months was the duration of disease in ophthalmopathy patients, who also had a Clinical Activity Score of at least 3 and a NOSPECS grade of at least 4. Diagnoses were made from clinical symptoms, serum measures (thyroxine and TRAb), thyroid ultrasound and orbital computed tomography. The TCR comes from a man aged 25 to 40 with Graves' ophthalmopathy. The chain couples TRBV18 to TRBJ1-5, with 8 bases fitting TRBD1. Sequencing was done on a sample of blood. Here the CDR3 reads CASSQLRTGKGQPQHF. The CDR3 nucleotides read TGTGCCAGCTCACAACTTAGGACAGGGAAGGGTCAGCCCCAGCATTTT.